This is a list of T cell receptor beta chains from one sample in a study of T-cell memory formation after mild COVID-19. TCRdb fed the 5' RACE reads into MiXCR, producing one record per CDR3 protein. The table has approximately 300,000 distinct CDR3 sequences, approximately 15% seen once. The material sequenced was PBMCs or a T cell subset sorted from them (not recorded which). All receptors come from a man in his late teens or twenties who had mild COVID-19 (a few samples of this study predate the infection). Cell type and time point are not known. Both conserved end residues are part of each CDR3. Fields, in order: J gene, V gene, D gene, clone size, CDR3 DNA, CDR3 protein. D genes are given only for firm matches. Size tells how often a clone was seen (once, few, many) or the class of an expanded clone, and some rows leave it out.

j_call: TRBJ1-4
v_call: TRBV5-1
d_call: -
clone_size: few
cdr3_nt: TGCGCCAGCAGCACTGTGGGGGATCAGGAACTGTTTTTT
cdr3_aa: CASSTVGDQELFF

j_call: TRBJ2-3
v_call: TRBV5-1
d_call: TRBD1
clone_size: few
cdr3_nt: TGCGCCAGCAGCTTGGGGGTGGGCAGGGGGCTACAGGATACGCAGTATTTT
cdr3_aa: CASSLGVGRGLQDTQYF

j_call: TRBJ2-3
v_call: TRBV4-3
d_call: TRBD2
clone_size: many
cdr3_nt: TGCGCCAGCAGCCAAGAGTTTAGTGCTAGCGGGGGGGATACGCAGTATTTT
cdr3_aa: CASSQEFSASGGDTQYF

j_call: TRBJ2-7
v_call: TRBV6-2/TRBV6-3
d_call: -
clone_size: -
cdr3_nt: TGTGCCAGCAGTCTCGGGACGATTTACGAGCAGTACTTC
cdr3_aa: CASSLGTIYEQYF

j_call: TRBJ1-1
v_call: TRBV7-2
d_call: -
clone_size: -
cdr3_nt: TGTGCCAGCAGCGGGCAGGGACCGAGGGGGTTCACTGAAGCTTTCTTT
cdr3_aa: CASSGQGPRGFTEAFF

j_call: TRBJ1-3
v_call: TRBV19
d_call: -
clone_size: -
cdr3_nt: TGTGCCAGTAGTCCACGAGGGAGCTCTGGAAACACCATATATTTT
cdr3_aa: CASSPRGSSGNTIYF

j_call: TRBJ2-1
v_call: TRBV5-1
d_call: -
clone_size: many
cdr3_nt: TGCGCCAGCAGCCGAAGGACGGATGAGCAGTTCTTC
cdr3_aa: CASSRRTDEQFF

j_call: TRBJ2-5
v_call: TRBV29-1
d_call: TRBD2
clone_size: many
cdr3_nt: TGCAGCGTGGGGACTAGCGGGGGAGTAGAGACCCAGTACTTC
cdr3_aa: CSVGTSGGVETQYF

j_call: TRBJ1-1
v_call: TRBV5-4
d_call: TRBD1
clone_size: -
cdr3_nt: TGTGCCAGCAGCTCAGGACAGGGGGCCATGAACACTGAAGCTTTCTTT
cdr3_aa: CASSSGQGAMNTEAFF

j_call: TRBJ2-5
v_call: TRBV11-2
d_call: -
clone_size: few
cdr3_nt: TGTGCCAGCTCCGGGACGTCCCAAGAGACCCAGTACTTC
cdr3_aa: CASSGTSQETQYF

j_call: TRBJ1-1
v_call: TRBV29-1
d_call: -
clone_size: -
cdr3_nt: TGCAGCGCTGCGCGGGCCATGAACACTGAAGCTTTCTTT
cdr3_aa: CSAARAMNTEAFF

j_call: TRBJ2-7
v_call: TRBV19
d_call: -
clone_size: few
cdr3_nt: TGTGCCAGTAGTAATCAGGGCTACGAGCAGTACTTC
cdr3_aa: CASSNQGYEQYF

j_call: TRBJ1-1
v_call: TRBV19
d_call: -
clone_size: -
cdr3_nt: TGTGCCAGTACAAGAAGCCTTGAAGCTTTCTTT
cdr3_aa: CASTRSLEAFF

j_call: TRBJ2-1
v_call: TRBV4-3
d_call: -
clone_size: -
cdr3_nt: TGCGCCAGCAGCCAAGGAAGGGGGGTAGGTTCCTACAATGAGCAGTTCTTC
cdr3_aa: CASSQGRGVGSYNEQFF

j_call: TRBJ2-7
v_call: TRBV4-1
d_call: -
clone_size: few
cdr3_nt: TGCGCCAGCAGCCCCTCAGAGAGCTCCTACGAGCAGTACTTC
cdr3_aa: CASSPSESSYEQYF

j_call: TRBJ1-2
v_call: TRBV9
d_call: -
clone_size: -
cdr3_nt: TGTGCCAGCGAGGGTGTTGAGGGCTACACCTTC
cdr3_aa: CASEGVEGYTF

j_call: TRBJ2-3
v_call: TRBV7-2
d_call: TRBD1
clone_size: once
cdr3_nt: TGTGCCAGCAGCCGGGACAGGGCCCTTCCCGATACGCAGTATTTT
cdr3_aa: CASSRDRALPDTQYF

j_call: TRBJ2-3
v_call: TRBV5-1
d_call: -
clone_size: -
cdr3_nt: TGCGCCAGCAGACCGGGGCAGGCAGATACGCAGTATTTT
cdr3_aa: CASRPGQADTQYF

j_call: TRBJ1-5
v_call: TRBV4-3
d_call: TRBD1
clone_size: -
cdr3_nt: TGCGCCAGCAGCCAACCTCTGTCGGGCAGGGGGGATCTCAATAGCAATCAGCCCCAGCATTTT
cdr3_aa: CASSQPLSGRGDLNSNQPQHF

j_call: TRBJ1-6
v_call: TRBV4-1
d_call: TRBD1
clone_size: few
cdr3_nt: TGCGCCAGCAGCCAAGTCCGGGACAGGGGTAATTCACCCCTCCACTTT
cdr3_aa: CASSQVRDRGNSPLHF

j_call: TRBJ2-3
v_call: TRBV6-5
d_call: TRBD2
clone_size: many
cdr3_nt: TGTGCCAGCAGTTATTGGCTAGCGGGGCCCACAGATACGCAGTATTTT
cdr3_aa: CASSYWLAGPTDTQYF

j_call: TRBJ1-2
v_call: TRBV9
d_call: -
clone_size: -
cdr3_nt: TGTGCCAGCAGCGTAGATTCCAGCTATGGCTACACCTTC
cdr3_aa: CASSVDSSYGYTF

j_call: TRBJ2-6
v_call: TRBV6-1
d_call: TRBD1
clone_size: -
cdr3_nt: TGTGCCAGTCGGGACCGGGACAGCGACTCTGGGGCCAACGTCCTGACTTTC
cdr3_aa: CASRDRDSDSGANVLTF

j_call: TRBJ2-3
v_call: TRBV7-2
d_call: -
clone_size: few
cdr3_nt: TGTGCCAGCAGCTTACAGGGTTTAGATACGCAGTATTTT
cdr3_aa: CASSLQGLDTQYF

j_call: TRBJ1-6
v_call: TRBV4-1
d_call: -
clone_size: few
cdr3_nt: TGCGCCAGCAGCCAAGGGTTGGGGCCACCCCTCCACTTT
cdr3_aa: CASSQGLGPPLHF

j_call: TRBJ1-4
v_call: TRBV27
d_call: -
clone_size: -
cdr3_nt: TGTGCCAGCAGTTTATGGGAGGGCAGTGAAAAACTGTTTTTT
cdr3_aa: CASSLWEGSEKLFF

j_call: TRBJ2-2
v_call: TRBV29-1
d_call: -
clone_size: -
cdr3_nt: TGCAGCGCCTTGAGACCCTACACCGGGGAGCTGTTTTTT
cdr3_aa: CSALRPYTGELFF

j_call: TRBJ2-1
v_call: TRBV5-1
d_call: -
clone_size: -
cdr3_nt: TGCGCCAGCCGCCTAGACCTTCTATACAATGAGCAGTTCTTC
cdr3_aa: CASRLDLLYNEQFF

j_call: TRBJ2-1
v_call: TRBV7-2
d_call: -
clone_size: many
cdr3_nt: TGTGCCAGCAGCTTAGAGGCTGGGCAGTTCTTC
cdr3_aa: CASSLEAGQFF

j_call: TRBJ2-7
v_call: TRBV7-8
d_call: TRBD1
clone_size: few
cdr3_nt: TGTGCCAGCAGCCCAGGGACAGGGGGCCCCTACGAGCAGTACTTC
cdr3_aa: CASSPGTGGPYEQYF

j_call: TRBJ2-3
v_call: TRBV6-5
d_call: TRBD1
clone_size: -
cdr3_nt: TGTGCCAGCAGTTACAGGGGGACAGCGCGGAGGGATACGCAGTATTTT
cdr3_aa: CASSYRGTARRDTQYF

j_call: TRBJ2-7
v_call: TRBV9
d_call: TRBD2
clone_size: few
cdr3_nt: TGTGCCAGCAGCGCAGGGCGGACTAGGGCCTACGAGCAGTACTTC
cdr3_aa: CASSAGRTRAYEQYF

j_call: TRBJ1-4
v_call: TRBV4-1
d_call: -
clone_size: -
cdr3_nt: TGCGCCAGCAGCCCTGGGATGACAGAAAAACTGTTTTTT
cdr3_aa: CASSPGMTEKLFF

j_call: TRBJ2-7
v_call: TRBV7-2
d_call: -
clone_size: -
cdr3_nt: TGTGCCAGCAGCTTAGTCTCGGGGGGCCAACACGAGCAGTACTTC
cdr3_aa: CASSLVSGGQHEQYF

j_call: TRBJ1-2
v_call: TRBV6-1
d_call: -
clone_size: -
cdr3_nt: TGTGCCAGCAAGGAGGGAGTCGCTAACTATGGCTACACCTTC
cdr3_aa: CASKEGVANYGYTF

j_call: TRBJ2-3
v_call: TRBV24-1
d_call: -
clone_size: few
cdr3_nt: TGTGCCACTGAAGACACAGATACGCAGTATTTT
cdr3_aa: CATEDTDTQYF

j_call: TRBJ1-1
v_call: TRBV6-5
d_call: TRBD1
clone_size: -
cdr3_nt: TGTGCCAGCAGACAGCCGGGACAGCGAGCTTTCTTT
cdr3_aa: CASRQPGQRAFF

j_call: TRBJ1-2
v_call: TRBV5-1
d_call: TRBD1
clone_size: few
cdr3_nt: TGCGCCAGCAGCACAGGGGTGGCGGACTATGGCTACACCTTC
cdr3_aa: CASSTGVADYGYTF

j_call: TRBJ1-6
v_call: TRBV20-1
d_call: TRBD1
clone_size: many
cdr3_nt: TGCAGTGCTAGGGATCGGGGGACAGGTGATTCACCCCTCCACTTT
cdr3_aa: CSARDRGTGDSPLHF

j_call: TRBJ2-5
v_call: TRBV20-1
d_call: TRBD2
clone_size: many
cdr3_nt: TGCAGTGCTAGCGATTTTTCGCGGGGGGGAGAGACCCAGTACTTC
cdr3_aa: CSASDFSRGGETQYF

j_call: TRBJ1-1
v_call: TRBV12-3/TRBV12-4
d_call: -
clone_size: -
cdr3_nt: TGTGCCAGCAGTTTTCAACAGTTGAACACTGAAGCTTTCTTT
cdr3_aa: CASSFQQLNTEAFF

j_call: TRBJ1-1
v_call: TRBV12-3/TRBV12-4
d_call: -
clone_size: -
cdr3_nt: TGTGCCAGCAGACAGTCTGGGGCAGCGGCTTTCTTT
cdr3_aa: CASRQSGAAAFF

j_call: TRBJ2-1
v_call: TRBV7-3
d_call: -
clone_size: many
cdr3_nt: TGTGCCAGCAGCTCCCCTGGCAATGAGCAGTTCTTC
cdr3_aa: CASSSPGNEQFF

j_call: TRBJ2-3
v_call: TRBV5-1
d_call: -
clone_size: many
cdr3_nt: TGCGCCAGCAGCGTCTCAGGGGGGATTGCAGATACGCAGTATTTT
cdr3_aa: CASSVSGGIADTQYF

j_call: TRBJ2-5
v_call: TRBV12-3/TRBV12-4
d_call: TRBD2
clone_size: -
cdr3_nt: TGTGCCAGCAGCCCGTCCATGGGGGGGTGGCGAGAGACCCAGTACTTC
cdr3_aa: CASSPSMGGWRETQYF